A single sample gave rise to the 30 T cell receptor beta chains below, sequenced in a study of T cells in Graves' hyperthyroidism and ophthalmopathy. The investigators amplified TCR beta CDR3 regions from RNA transcripts. When the TCR CDR3 underwent first-round RT-PCR, the HTBI primer set was used. TCRdb ran MiXCR on the multiplex PCR reads and lists one entry per CDR3 protein. The data show about 740,000 distinct CDR3 sequences, about 14% seen once. The sequencing sample was made of blood. All receptors come from a woman between 18 and 29 years old with Graves' hyperthyroidism.

The gene calls are TRBV12-5 and TRBJ2-1; 13 nucleotides agree with TRBD2. This CDR3 comprises 16 residues. Germline values: CDR1 LGHNT, CDR2 FRNRAP. The J segment lost 5 bases and the V segment lost 5 bases, leaving 6 bases of the junction unmatched. CDR3 bases: TGTGCTAGTGGTACTGGACTAGCGGGAGCCCACAATGAGCAGTTCTTC. Amino acids: CASGTGLAGAHNEQFF.

This clonotype was picked up a small number of times. The chain joins TRBV11-2 to TRBJ2-5; 7 bases line up with TRBD1. Losses at the gene ends were 1 base for V and 1 base for J; bases not matched to a gene: 6. CDR1 and CDR2 from the germline V gene are SGHAT and FQNNGV. The CDR3 contains 16 residues. The CDR3 nucleotides read TGTGCCAGCAGCTTAGTAGGGGGCGAATCCCAAGAGACCCAGTACTTC. It yields the protein CASSLVGGESQETQYF.

In this sample, this clonotype turned up a few times. The chain links TRBV7-3 to TRBJ2-2; TRBD2 is a possible D gene (6 bases). V was pared by 6 bases and J by 2 bases, with 25 bases between. This CDR3 spans 19 amino acids. Germline CDR1 and CDR2: SGHTA and FQGTGA. CDR3 sequence: CASSSPNLEGGLNTGELFF. The DNA of the CDR3 is TGTGCCAGCAGTTCGCCAAACCTTGAGGGAGGCCTTAACACCGGGGAGCTGTTTTTT.

The table lists this clonotype with many counts. The chain employs TRBV18 and TRBJ2-1, with TRBD2 matching over 10 bases. Germline lookup yields CDR1 KGHSH and CDR2 LQKENI. The CDR3 contains 15 residues. V dropped 2 bases and J dropped 9; count of bases not matched to a gene: 7. CDR3 sequence reads: CASSPFLAGEGEQFF. Here the CDR3 DNA reads TGTGCCAGCTCACCATTTCTAGCGGGAGAGGGTGAGCAGTTCTTC. The entire variable domain, with the rest obtained from reference TRBV18 and TRBJ2-1, is as follows: NAGVMQNPRHLVRRRGQEARLRCSPMKGHSHVYWYRQLPEEGLKFMVYLQKENIIDESGMPKERFSAEFPKEGPSILRIQQVVRGDSAAYFCASSPFLAGEGEQFFGPGTRLTVL.

This clonotype was seen at least ten times. This chain uses TRBV18 with TRBJ1-1; D might be TRBD1 (6 bases). The V and J ends lost 3 bases and 4 bases respectively, with 15 bases between them. Germline CDR1 reads KGHSH; CDR2 reads LQKENI. The CDR3 consists of 15 residues. The CDR3 nucleotides read TGTGCCAGCTCACCTAAACAGGGAGGATCCACTGAAGCTTTCTTT. Translation gives CASSPKQGGSTEAFF.

This clonotype has at least ten counts. In nucleotides, the CDR3 is TGCAGTGCTAGCCTCCTCCCTCTAGGCGACAATGAGCAGTTCTTC. It encodes CSASLLPLGDNEQFF. V usage is TRBV20-1 and J usage is TRBJ2-1; D is unresolved. Germline loops: CDR1 DFQATT, CDR2 SNEGSKA (reference sequence). The CDR3 totals 15 residues. With 3 bases removed from V and 5 bases from J, the gap between germline ends came to 17 bases.

The chain links TRBV15 to TRBJ2-3, with 10 bases lining up with TRBD2. The trim removed 0 bases at V and 5 bases at J, leaving 8 bases unmatched. The CDR3 runs 17 residues. Germline V lookup: CDR1 LNHNV, CDR2 YYDKDF (reference sequence). In DNA form, the CDR3 reads TGTGCCACCAGCAGAGATACCCTAGCGGGAGTTGGAGATACGCAGTATTTT. Its protein product is CATSRDTLAGVGDTQYF. The full variable domain, rest sourced from reference TRBV15 and TRBJ2-3, is DAMVIQNPRYQVTQFGKPVTLSCSQTLNHNVMYWYQQKSSQAPKLLFHYYDKDFNNEADTPDNFQSRRPNTSFCFLDIRSPGLGDTAMYLCATSRDTLAGVGDTQYFGPGTRLTVL.

This rearrangement joins TRBV9 to TRBJ2-3; 9 nucleotides match TRBD1. CDR3 length: 16 amino acids. The germline V gene has CDR1 SGDLS and CDR2 YYNGEE. V trimming: 2 bases; J trimming: 2 bases; junction bases outside the gene matches: 6. As DNA, the CDR3 is TGTGCCAGCAGCGTGGGACAGGGTGGATCCACAGATACGCAGTATTTT. Protein: CASSVGQGGSTDTQYF.

Ten or more counts support this clonotype. The chain carries TRBV15 and TRBJ1-4; D is ambiguous. Trimming removed 0 bases from V and 1 base from J, with 6 bases in between. The CDR3 extends over 15 amino acids. Germline V gene sequence: CDR1 LNHNV, CDR2 YYDKDF (reference sequence). The CDR3 DNA reads as TGTGCCACCAGCAGAGATCGGGGAACTAATGAAAAACTGTTTTTT. Translation gives CATSRDRGTNEKLFF.

At least ten counts were recorded for this clonotype. The V and J genes are TRBV30 and TRBJ2-1; D ambiguous. Trimming stripped 0 bases from V and 9 bases from J, with 9 bases between. The CDR3 has 12 amino acids. Looked up from germline, CDR1 is GTSNPN and CDR2 is SVGIG (reference sequence). CDR3 sequence (DNA): TGTGCCTGGAGTGTAGACGCAACTGAGCAGTTCTTC. It specifies CAWSVDATEQFF. The variable domain in full, with the rest retrieved from reference TRBV30 and TRBJ2-1, is SQTIHQWPATLVQPVGSPLSLECTVEGTSNPNLYWYRQAAGRGLQLLFYSVGIGQISSEVPQNLSASRPQDRQFILSSKKLLLSDSGFYLCAWSVDATEQFFGPGTRLTVL.

This clonotype has a count of ten or more. The chain uses TRBV2 and TRBJ1-1, with 7 bases that match TRBD1. Trimming removed 8 bases from V and 5 bases from J; junction bases left unmatched: 14. CDR1 is SNHLY and CDR2 is FYNNEI in the germline V gene. There are 15 residues in the CDR3. CDR3 sequence: CASGDLGQRETEAFF. In nucleotides, the CDR3 is TGTGCCAGCGGGGATCTGGGACAGCGGGAGACTGAAGCTTTCTTT.

This clonotype was recorded at least ten times. Written as DNA, the CDR3 is TGTGCCAGCTTAAAGGACAGGGGAACAGATACGCAGTATTTT. Its protein product is CASLKDRGTDTQYF. This chain uses TRBV12-3 or TRBV12-4 with TRBJ2-3; 9 nucleotides match TRBD1. This CDR3 spans 14 amino acids. J gave up 3 bases and V 8 bases, and 6 bases lay outside the gene matches.

This clonotype came up a few times. The chain employs TRBV20-1 and TRBJ2-2, with a tentative D call TRBD1 (6 bases). In germline, CDR1 is DFQATT, CDR2 SNEGSKA (reference sequence). The CDR3 length is 15 residues. With 2 bases removed from V and 0 bases from J, the gap between germline ends came to 10 bases. Here the CDR3 reads CSARPGHSNTGELFF. DNA for the CDR3: TGCAGTGCTAGACCGGGACATTCGAACACCGGGGAGCTGTTTTTT.

This chain uses TRBV18 with TRBJ1-3; unclear D gene. The CDR3 is 13 residues long. Germline V gene lookup returns CDR1 KGHSH and CDR2 LQKENI. V gave up 3 bases and J gave up 7 bases, with 10 bases separating them. In nucleotides, the CDR3 is TGTGCCAGCTCACCTTCAGGTTCCAACACCATATATTTT. It is translated as CASSPSGSNTIYF.

Comments on this clonotype: One end of the junction varies from germline; a read error may be responsible. The chain combines TRBV7-9 with TRBJ1-2; no clear D. The CDR3 covers 10 residues. Looked up from germline, CDR1 is SEHNR and CDR2 is FQNEAQ (reference sequence). The CDR3 bases are TGTGCCCGCAGAGTCTCCGGCTACACCTTC. Amino acid sequence: CARRVSGYTF.

In its sample, this clonotype was seen many times. This sequence joins TRBV28 and TRBJ2-1; 7 bases match TRBD2. Germline values: CDR1 MDHEN, CDR2 SYDVKM. Trimming cost V 1 base and J 5 bases; bases outside gene matches: 8. The CDR3 sequence is 16 residues long. The CDR3, as DNA: TGTGCCAGCAGTTTATTGGGCGGGAGAAAGGACAATGAGCAGTTCTTC. This codes for CASSLLGGRKDNEQFF.

The gene calls are TRBV4-1 and TRBJ2-2; perhaps TRBD1 as D (5 bases). Germline V lookup: CDR1 MGHRA, CDR2 YSYEKL. The CDR3 spans 16 residues. V was clipped by 1 base and J by 2 bases, with 11 bases between them. The CDR3 region is CASSQGARGNTGELFF. Written as DNA, the CDR3 is TGCGCCAGCAGCCAAGGGGCAAGGGGCAACACCGGGGAGCTGTTTTTT.

This clonotype has a handful of counts. This sequence joins TRBV7-2 and TRBJ2-1; 7 bases line up with TRBD1. This CDR3 is built from 14 residues. The trim removed 7 bases at V and 6 bases at J, leaving 9 bases unmatched. The V gene's germline CDR1 is SGHTA and CDR2 FQGNSA. The CDR3, as DNA: TGTGCCAGCACCCACCGGACAGGTCTCAATGAGCAGTTCTTC. Translating gives CASTHRTGLNEQFF.

The rearrangement joins TRBV27 to TRBJ2-1, with D maybe TRBD2 (6 bases). Trimming took off 5 bases at V and 10 bases at J, with 18 bases between the two ends. The CDR3 is 14 amino acids. Germline CDR1 reads MNHEY; CDR2 reads SMNVEV (reference sequence). The DNA for the CDR3 is TGTGCCAGCAGTCGCGGGACGGCCCCGCTAGAGCAGTTCTTC. It specifies CASSRGTAPLEQFF.

The chain recombines TRBV10-3 with TRBJ2-3; D is uncertain. The germline V gene has CDR1 ENHRY and CDR2 SYGVKD. The CDR3 runs to 12 residues. Deletions cut 4 bases from V and 6 bases from J, with 8 bases between. CDR3 loop: CAISALQDTQYF. The CDR3 nucleotides read TGTGCCATCAGTGCTCTTCAGGATACGCAGTATTTT.

This clonotype has ten or more counts. This chain connects TRBV2 to TRBJ1-5; D is possibly TRBD1 (6 bases). Germline CDR1 SNHLY, CDR2 FYNNEI. The length of the CDR3 is 17 residues. The V end lost 0 bases, the J end lost 3 bases, and 15 bases lay between the germline ends. The CDR3: CASSEARGQILNQPQHF. The CDR3 bases are TGTGCCAGCAGTGAAGCGCGGGGACAAATCCTCAATCAGCCCCAGCATTTT.

This clonotype was observed many times. This chain links TRBV20-1 with TRBJ2-7, with 9 positions matching TRBD1. The CDR3 covers 14 residues. V shed 5 bases and J 7 bases; nucleotides not matched to a gene: 12. Germline V gene data show CDR1 as DFQATT and CDR2 as SNEGSKA (reference sequence). Here the CDR3 DNA reads TGCAGTGCTGAAGATAGGACAGGGGATCATGAGCAGTACTTC. It codes for CSAEDRTGDHEQYF.

The chain has TRBV6-1 and TRBJ1-3; D gene unclear. The CDR3 spans 13 residues. The V end was cut by 4 bases, the J end by 4 bases, with 8 bases between. Looked up from germline, CDR1 is MNHNS and CDR2 is SASEGT. The CDR3: CASSAKQGNTIYF. The CDR3 coding sequence is TGTGCCAGCAGTGCCAAACAGGGAAACACCATATATTTT.

V usage is TRBV14 and J usage is TRBJ1-3; TRBD1 matches 8 bases. Per germline, CDR1 SGHDN and CDR2 FVKESK. The CDR3 length is 16 residues. J gave up 4 bases and V 4 bases, and 9 bases lay outside the gene matches. The CDR3 sequence: CASSPRLTGAGNTIYF. The DNA for the CDR3 is TGTGCCAGCAGCCCTCGTTTGACAGGGGCCGGAAACACCATATATTTT.

The V gene is TRBV15, the J gene TRBJ2-7, with 9 positions matching TRBD1. The germline CDR1 and CDR2 sequences are LNHNV and YYDKDF (reference sequence). CDR3 length: 15 residues. V was clipped by 3 bases and J by 4 bases; unmatched bases: 7. The CDR3 DNA follows: TGTGCCACCAGCAGGGCCCGGGACAGGGCATACGAGCAGTACTTC. This codes for CATSRARDRAYEQYF.

The chain is built from TRBV7-9 and TRBJ2-2; a weak D match, TRBD2 (5 bases). Per the germline V gene, CDR1 is SEHNR and CDR2 is FQNEAQ (reference sequence). The CDR3 is 16 amino acids. Trimming removed 3 bases from V and 3 bases from J, with 14 bases in between. The CDR3 protein is CASSFPRGPYTGELFF. The DNA for the CDR3 is TGTGCCAGCAGCTTCCCTAGAGGGCCCTACACCGGGGAGCTGTTTTTT.

This clonotype was counted only a few times. The V and J genes are TRBV12-3 or TRBV12-4 and TRBJ1-4; no firm D call. With 4 bases removed from V and 3 bases from J, the gap between germline ends came to 9 bases. The CDR3 length is 14 residues. The CDR3 bases are TGTGCCAGCAGTTCTCGGGAGCCTAATGAAAAACTGTTTTTT. Translation gives CASSSREPNEKLFF.

The chain carries TRBV12-3 or TRBV12-4 and TRBJ1-2; D may be TRBD1 (5 bases). CDR3 size: 12 residues. V shed 3 bases and J shed 6 bases, with 8 bases lying between them. The CDR3 loop is CASSLWGNGYTF. DNA of the CDR3: TGTGCCAGCAGTTTGTGGGGGAATGGCTACACCTTC.

This clonotype was recorded many times. The V call is TRBV30, the J call TRBJ1-1; 11 bases line up with TRBD1. CDR1 is GTSNPN and CDR2 is SVGIG in the germline V gene (reference sequence). The CDR3 consists of 15 residues. V trimming: 3 bases; J trimming: 5 bases; junction bases outside the gene matches: 8. CDR3 bases: TGTGCCTGGAGGGACCCCGGGACAGGGGGGACTGAAGCTTTCTTT. Its protein is CAWRDPGTGGTEAFF.

This rearrangement joins TRBV16 to TRBJ1-6; 8 positions agree with TRBD1. The J segment lost 13 bases and the V segment lost 4 bases, leaving 6 bases of the junction unmatched. The CDR3 runs 13 residues. The germline V gene has CDR1 KGHSY and CDR2 FQNENV. The CDR3, as DNA: TGTGCCAGCAGCCGAACGGACAGGGCGCCCCTCCACTTT. This gives the protein CASSRTDRAPLHF.